Following are 11 T cell receptor beta chains from one sample sequenced in a study of T-cell reconstitution after alpha-beta-depleted transplantation in children. Unique molecular identifiers were used to barcode this TCRbeta library. TCRdb independently ran MiXCR on the PCR reads; one entry per CDR3 protein. The sample has around 250,000 distinct CDR3 sequences, about 25% seen once; the top ten hold over 2.5%. Sequences were derived from PBMCs, sampled before TCRalphabeta/CD19-depleted stem cell transplant. The receptors shown here come from a girl aged 2-10 years with Fanconi anemia, due to receive a stem cell transplant.

The chain links TRBV7-2 to TRBJ2-3; TRBD2 aligns across 9 bases. The germline V gene has CDR1 SGHTA and CDR2 FQGNSA. The V segment lost 5 bases and the J segment 2 bases; nucleotides outside the gene matches: 5. The length of the CDR3 is 15 residues. The CDR3 sequence is CASSILAGNTDTQYF. The CDR3 DNA sequence: TGTGCCAGCAGCATACTAGCGGGCAACACAGATACGCAGTATTTT.

This sequence joins TRBV4-2 and TRBJ2-7; 8 bases agree with TRBD2. Germline values: CDR1 LGHNA, CDR2 YNFKEQ. J was trimmed by 0 bases and V by 0 bases; bases with no gene match: 4. The CDR3 totals 16 residues. The DNA of the CDR3 is TGTGCCAGCAGCCAAGATAGCGGGGTGAGCTCCTACGAGCAGTACTTC. This sequence encodes CASSQDSGVSSYEQYF.

This clonotype was recorded a few times. The chain recombines TRBV16 with TRBJ1-2; D unclear. CDR1 and CDR2 from the germline V gene are KGHSY and FQNENV. Between the trimmed V and J ends, which lost 0 bases and 2 bases, there was a span of 4 bases. CDR3 length: 13 residues. CDR3 bases: TGTGCCAGCAGCCAATCGTCGAACTATGGCTACACCTTC. Translated, it gives CASSQSSNYGYTF.

The table lists this clonotype with many counts. The genes are TRBV20-1 and TRBJ2-1; D tentatively reads TRBD1 or TRBD2 (5 bases each). The CDR3 covers 14 residues. V was cut by 8 bases and J by 4 bases, with 18 bases left in between. The germline gives CDR1 DFQATT, CDR2 SNEGSKA (reference sequence). CDR3 in DNA: TGCAGTAGCCCCCCGGGACCGACTTACAATGAGCAGTTCTTC. The encoded protein is CSSPPGPTYNEQFF.

This clonotype was seen more than once but under ten times. The chain employs TRBV18 and TRBJ2-7; 11 nucleotides line up with TRBD2. The CDR3 runs 15 residues. With V trimmed by 6 bases and J by 5 bases, 9 bases remained unmatched. Germline CDR1 KGHSH, CDR2 LQKENI. The CDR3 nucleotides are TGTGCCAGCTCCCACGGGACTAGCGGTACAAACGAGCAGTACTTC. It translates to CASSHGTSGTNEQYF.

The table lists this clonotype with a few counts. This chain joins TRBV4-2 and TRBJ2-1, with D hard to call. Germline CDR1 and CDR2: LGHNA and YNFKEQ. Trimming shortened V by 0 bases and J by 1 base, and 16 bases separated the two germline ends. There are 18 residues in the CDR3. The CDR3 is CASSQDRSNQISYNEQFF. CDR3 DNA: TGTGCCAGCAGCCAAGATAGGTCTAACCAAATTTCCTACAATGAGCAGTTCTTC.

This clonotype was seen repeatedly, ten times or more. The J gene is TRBJ1-5, the V gene TRBV20-1, with 9 bases lining up with TRBD1. Germline V gene sequence: CDR1 DFQATT, CDR2 SNEGSKA (reference sequence). The V and J ends lost 3 bases and 7 bases, in that order; junction bases with no gene match: 16. This CDR3 is 17 amino acids long. The CDR3 here is CSASLSPGTGFEQPQHF. The CDR3 DNA follows: TGCAGTGCTAGTCTCTCCCCCGGGACAGGGTTTGAACAGCCCCAGCATTTT.

This clonotype came up a few times. The rearrangement uses TRBV7-8 and TRBJ2-4, with 9 bases matching TRBD2. The CDR3 length is 15 residues. The V gene end was trimmed by 1 base and the J gene end by 3 bases; junction bases not matched to a gene: 1. Germline values: CDR1 SGHVS, CDR2 FQNEAQ. The CDR3: CASSLVTSGKNIQYF. CDR3 nucleotides: TGTGCCAGCAGCTTAGTGACTAGCGGCAAAAACATTCAGTACTTC.

The count of this clonotype is one. J is TRBJ2-2 and V is TRBV6-5; D is perhaps TRBD1 (5 bases). Germline-derived CDR1 and CDR2 are MNHEY and SVGAGI. V lost 1 base, J lost 7 bases, and 13 bases lay in between. The length of the CDR3 is 15 residues. The CDR3 reads CASSYFAGLGGELFF. CDR3 nucleotides: TGTGCCAGCAGTTACTTTGCAGGGCTGGGCGGGGAGCTGTTTTTT.

The chain has TRBV29-1 and TRBJ2-7; D is ambiguous. The V gene lost 5 bases and the J gene lost 3 bases, with 8 bases spanning the gap. This CDR3 has 11 amino acids. CDR1 SQVTM and CDR2 ANQGSEA come from the germline V gene. The CDR3 DNA is TGCAGCGTTTCCGTATTCTACGAGCAGTACTTC. Its protein is CSVSVFYEQYF.

In its sample, this clonotype was seen many times. This chain connects TRBV12-3 or TRBV12-4 to TRBJ2-1; 7 positions agree with TRBD2. V lost 3 bases, J lost 5 bases, and 10 bases stayed unmatched. This CDR3 comprises 16 residues. CDR3 in amino acids: CASSFRDYYYDNEQFF. The CDR3 region has the DNA TGTGCCAGCAGTTTTCGGGACTACTATTATGACAATGAGCAGTTCTTC.